Presented here are 20 T cell receptor beta chains from one specimen sequenced in a study of T cells expressing NK-cell markers. TCRdb re-called the 5' RACE reads and shows each CDR3 protein once, DNA omitted. The listing records over 250,000 distinct CDR3 sequences. Sample: blood T cells: a sorted CD56 or NKG2C T cell subset, CD4+ or CD8+ T cells, or bulk PBMC T cells (not recorded which). These receptors were obtained from a woman aged 18-69 years in good health.

The J gene is TRBJ2-3, the V gene TRBV20-1. CDR1 and CDR2 (germline): DFQATT, SNEGSKA (reference sequence). This CDR3 has 15 amino acids. CDR3: CSARDRRYSADTQYF.

The chain has TRBV20-1 and TRBJ2-2; TCRdb lists TRBD2, though no DNA is available to test this call. The CDR3 has 16 residues. Per the germline V gene, CDR1 is DFQATT and CDR2 is SNEGSKA (reference sequence). The CDR3 loop reads CSARDGTSGNTGELFF.

The chain is built from TRBV25-1 and TRBJ1-6. CDR1 is MGHDK and CDR2 is SYGVNS in the germline V gene. The CDR3 is 13 amino acids. The CDR3 is CASTKWTNSPLHF.

The rearrangement links TRBV20-1 to TRBJ1-4; the D call from TCRdb, TRBD1, cannot be confirmed without DNA. The CDR3 loop spans 15 amino acids. Looked up from germline, CDR1 is DFQATT and CDR2 is SNEGSKA (reference sequence). This chain's CDR3 is CSARRGGGPNEKLFF.

The genes are TRBV4-3 and TRBJ2-3; the TRBD2 assignment by TCRdb is unverifiable without DNA. The CDR3 contains 16 residues. From germline, CDR1 is LGHNA and CDR2 YSLEER. CDR3 sequence: CASSQGAAGGTDTQYF.

V is TRBV18 and J is TRBJ1-5; TCRdb's assignment of TRBD1 cannot be checked, as there is no DNA. This CDR3 is built from 14 residues. The germline V gene encodes CDR1 KGHSH and CDR2 LQKENI. The CDR3 reads CASSPQRQDQPQHF. Based on the CDR3 plus reference TRBV18 and TRBJ1-5, the full variable domain is NAGVMQNPRHLVRRRGQEARLRCSPMKGHSHVYWYRQLPEEGLKFMVYLQKENIIDESGMPKERFSAEFPKEGPSILRIQQVVRGDSAAYFCASSPQRQDQPQHFGDGTRLSIL.

The V gene is TRBV29-1, the J gene TRBJ2-3; the D call of TRBD2 rests on TCRdb alone, since no DNA is present to check it. The germline gives CDR1 SQVTM, CDR2 ANQGSEA. The CDR3 totals 15 residues. The CDR3 reads CSVEGGGGLTDTQYF.

The CDR3 region is CASSLADRGIETQYF. This chain connects TRBV5-1 to TRBJ2-5; TCRdb designates TRBD1, a call that cannot be tested without DNA. Germline values: CDR1 SGHRS, CDR2 YFSETQ. This CDR3 spans 15 amino acids.

The V and J genes are TRBV6-1 and TRBJ2-1; as DNA is missing, the TRBD1 call by TCRdb cannot be tested. The germline CDR1 and CDR2 sequences are MNHNS and SASEGT. The CDR3 covers 16 residues. This chain's CDR3 is CASSDTGGKAYNEQFF.

The chain has TRBV7-6 and TRBJ1-1. The CDR3 runs to 13 residues. Germline V gives CDR1 SGHVS, CDR2 FNYEAQ. The CDR3 loop is CASSLNTNTEAFF.

The J gene is TRBJ2-1, the V gene TRBV5-1. The CDR3 has 15 amino acids. Germline CDR1 reads SGHRS; CDR2 reads YFSETQ. This chain's CDR3 is CASSLAGYTYNEQFF. The variable domain in full, with the rest retrieved from reference TRBV5-1 and TRBJ2-1, is KAGVTQTPRYLIKTRGQQVTLSCSPISGHRSVSWYQQTPGQGLQFLFEYFSETQRNKGNFPGRFSGRQFSNSRSEMNVSTLELGDSALYLCASSLAGYTYNEQFFGPGTRLTVL.

The chain has TRBV5-4 and TRBJ2-1; TCRdb's assignment of TRBD2 cannot be checked, as there is no DNA. CDR3 length: 14 residues. Germline V gene data show CDR1 as SGHNT and CDR2 as YYREEE (reference sequence). The CDR3 region is CASSVGGAGGLQFF.

The chain is built from TRBV6-2 or TRBV6-3 and TRBJ2-2; TCRdb names TRBD2, which stays unverified in the absence of DNA. The length of the CDR3 is 20 residues. Germline V gene data show CDR1 as MNHEY and CDR2 as SVGEGT. The CDR3 reads CASSPNLGLAGGPNTGELFF.

The genes are TRBV28 and TRBJ2-1; TCRdb outputs TRBD2, but without DNA this stays unchecked. This CDR3 spans 17 amino acids. Looked up from germline, CDR1 is MDHEN and CDR2 is SYDVKM. The CDR3 loop reads CASSGGGGLTAYNEQFF.

This chain joins TRBV12-3 or TRBV12-4 and TRBJ2-2; as DNA is missing, the TRBD1 call by TCRdb cannot be tested. The CDR3 totals 15 residues. This CDR3 reads CASSRQGAATGELFF.

This chain connects TRBV20-1 to TRBJ1-5; TCRdb's D call, TRBD1, is unchecked because there is no DNA. Germline CDR1 DFQATT, CDR2 SNEGSKA (reference sequence). This CDR3 spans 14 amino acids. CDR3 sequence: CSARIGQGKQPQHF.

The V call is TRBV5-1, the J call TRBJ2-1. This CDR3 comprises 15 residues. Germline V gene sequence: CDR1 SGHRS, CDR2 YFSETQ. The CDR3 protein is CASSLTLPANNEQFF.

The chain has TRBV7-6 and TRBJ2-3; the D call from TCRdb, TRBD1, cannot be confirmed without DNA. This CDR3 has 15 amino acids. The V gene's germline CDR1 is SGHVS and CDR2 FNYEAQ. CDR3 region: CASSSLPGTTDTQYF. Based on the CDR3 plus reference TRBV7-6 and TRBJ2-3, the full variable domain is GAGVSQSPRYKVTKRGQDVALRCDPISGHVSLYWYRQALGQGPEFLTYFNYEAQQDKSGLPNDRFSAERPEGSISTLTIQRTEQRDSAMYRCASSSLPGTTDTQYFGPGTRLTVL.

This chain uses TRBV5-1 with TRBJ2-2; lacking DNA, the TRBD2 call made by TCRdb goes unchecked. Germline V gene sequence: CDR1 SGHRS, CDR2 YFSETQ. There are 15 residues in the CDR3. The CDR3 spells CASRDAGTNTGELFF. Filled out from reference TRBV5-1 and TRBJ2-2, the complete variable domain reads KAGVTQTPRYLIKTRGQQVTLSCSPISGHRSVSWYQQTPGQGLQFLFEYFSETQRNKGNFPGRFSGRQFSNSRSEMNVSTLELGDSALYLCASRDAGTNTGELFFGEGSRLTVL.

The J gene is TRBJ1-3, the V gene TRBV4-3. Germline V gene lookup returns CDR1 LGHNA and CDR2 YSLEER. The CDR3 runs to 18 residues. The CDR3 here is CASSQVVAGQGSGNTIYF.